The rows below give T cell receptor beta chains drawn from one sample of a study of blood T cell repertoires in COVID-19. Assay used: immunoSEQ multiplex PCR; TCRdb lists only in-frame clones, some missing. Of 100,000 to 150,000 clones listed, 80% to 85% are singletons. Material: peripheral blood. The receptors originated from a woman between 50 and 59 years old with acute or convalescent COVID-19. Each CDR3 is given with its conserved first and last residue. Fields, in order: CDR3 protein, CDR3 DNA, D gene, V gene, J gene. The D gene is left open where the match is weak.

CASRATGYQGYTF	TGTGCCAGCAGGGCAACAGGGTATCAAGGCTACACCTTC	-	TRBV5-6	TRBJ1-2
CASSYNYWDRQFF	TGTGCCAGCAGTTACAATTATTGGGACAGGCAGTTCTTC	TRBD1	TRBV6-2/TRBV6-3	TRBJ2-1
CASSERTVRGSSYNEQFF	TGCGCCAGCAGTGAAAGGACGGTTAGGGGAAGCTCCTACAATGAGCAGTTCTTC	-	TRBV10-1	TRBJ2-1
CASRATGVETDTQYF	TGTGCCAGCAGAGCAACAGGGGTGGAGACAGATACGCAGTATTTT	TRBD1	TRBV2	TRBJ2-3
CASHYFTGASNEKLFF	TGTGCCAGCCACTATTTTACAGGTGCATCTAATGAAAAACTGTTTTTT	-	TRBV7-9	TRBJ1-4
CSASYGNTIYF	TGCAGTGCTAGTTACGGGAACACCATATATTTT	-	TRBV20-1	TRBJ1-3
CASSPRAGGSEKLFF	TGTGCCAGCTCACCAAGGGCGGGAGGATCCGAAAAACTGTTTTTT	-	TRBV18	TRBJ1-4
CASSLRQGENTEAFF	TGCGCCAGCAGCTTAAGACAGGGCGAAAACACTGAAGCTTTCTTT	TRBD1	TRBV5-1	TRBJ1-1
CASSPYINQPQHF	TGTGCCAGCTCACCGTACATCAATCAGCCCCAGCATTTT	-	TRBV18	TRBJ1-5
CASSLSGTVSSGANVLTF	TGCGCCAGCAGCCTATCCGGGACAGTAAGCTCTGGGGCCAACGTCCTGACTTTC	TRBD1	TRBV4-1	TRBJ2-6
CASSPPTGDSGNTIYF	TGTGCCAGCTCACCCCCGACAGGCGACTCTGGAAACACCATATATTTT	-	TRBV18	TRBJ1-3
CASSPTSGGTDTQYF	TGTGCCAGCTCACCGACTAGCGGGGGGACAGATACGCAGTATTTT	TRBD2	TRBV18	TRBJ2-3